One and the same sample provided the 20 T cell receptor beta chains below, sequenced in a study of CD8 T cells in Susac syndrome. Random hexamers were used to reverse transcribe the RNA input (0.5 to 1 ug). MiXCR, run by TCRdb on the immunoSEQ multiplex PCR reads, gives a single entry per CDR3 protein. The data contain around 130,000 distinct CDR3 sequences, roughly 94% of them singletons. Sequencing was performed on CD4+ T cells from PBMCs. Every receptor here comes from a human donor with multiple sclerosis.

The V gene is TRBV7-8, the J gene TRBJ2-5; no firm D call. This CDR3 spans 13 amino acids. Trimming removed 2 bases from V and 9 bases from J, with 13 bases in between. Germline CDR1 reads SGHVS; CDR2 reads FQNEAQ. The CDR3 DNA follows: TGTGCCAGCAGCTTAACCCCGATCAGTTCCCAGTACTTC. This sequence encodes CASSLTPISSQYF.

The genes are TRBV30 and TRBJ2-3; the D is unclear. In germline, CDR1 is GTSNPN, CDR2 SVGIG (reference sequence). V lost 0 bases and J lost 0, with 10 bases in between. This CDR3 has 15 amino acids. CDR3 sequence: CAWSVRRSSTDTQYF. DNA for the CDR3: TGTGCCTGGAGTGTAAGGCGCTCGAGCACAGATACGCAGTATTTT.

The chain carries TRBV5-4 and TRBJ1-4; no reliable D call. CDR1 is SGHNT and CDR2 is YYREEE in the germline V gene (reference sequence). V was pared by 5 bases and J by 2 bases, with 16 bases between. The CDR3 runs to 16 residues. CDR3 amino acids: CASSMGTGQTNEKLFF. For the CDR3, the DNA is TGTGCCAGCAGTATGGGTACCGGGCAGACTAATGAAAAACTGTTTTTT.

The chain is built from TRBV12-3 or TRBV12-4 and TRBJ2-7; 15 positions agree with TRBD2. Trimming at V came to 0 bases and at J to 4 bases, leaving 10 bases not matched to a gene. The CDR3 has 19 residues. The CDR3 DNA is TGTGCCAGCAGTTTAGCCCCAGGACTAGCGGGAGGGCAAAAATACGAGCAGTACTTC. Residues: CASSLAPGLAGGQKYEQYF.

The V gene is TRBV30, the J gene TRBJ2-2, with a possible D match to TRBD2 (6 bases). V dropped 0 bases and J dropped 6 bases, with 14 bases sitting between them. This CDR3 region has 15 residues. Per germline, CDR1 GTSNPN and CDR2 SVGIG (reference sequence). The CDR3 coding sequence is TGTGCCTGGAGTGTAATTCTGGGGGAGGCCGGGGAGCTGTTTTTT. The encoded protein is CAWSVILGEAGELFF.

The chain recombines TRBV5-1 with TRBJ1-1; possibly TRBD1 for D (5 bases). V lost 4 bases and J 5 bases, leaving 24 bases between the germline ends. Germline V gene sequence: CDR1 SGHRS, CDR2 YFSETQ. The CDR3 totals 17 residues. The CDR3 spells CASSPLVGRSGKTEAFF. The CDR3 DNA follows: TGCGCCAGCAGCCCCTTAGTGGGGCGATCCGGGAAGACTGAAGCTTTCTTT.

In DNA form, the CDR3 reads TGTGCCCTCGCGATGGCACACCCGAACATTCAGTACTTC. This translates into CALAMAHPNIQYF. The chain couples TRBV18 to TRBJ2-4; D uncertain. Germline V CDR1 and CDR2: KGHSH, LQKENI. The CDR3 spans 13 residues. V lost 11 bases to trimming and J lost 7 bases, with 18 bases between them.

The CDR3 loop is CSARQGYYEQYF. The DNA for the CDR3 is TGCAGTGCAAGACAGGGTTATTACGAGCAGTACTTC. The rearrangement uses TRBV20-1 and TRBJ2-7; TRBD1 agrees at 7 bases. The germline V gene encodes CDR1 DFQATT and CDR2 SNEGSKA (reference sequence). Losses at the gene ends were 6 bases for V and 4 bases for J; bases not matched to a gene: 6. The CDR3 loop spans 12 amino acids.

The gene calls are TRBV19 and TRBJ2-1, with 8 bases matching TRBD1. Trimming removed 5 bases from V and 8 bases from J; junction bases left unmatched: 5. Germline V gives CDR1 LNHDA, CDR2 SQIVND (reference sequence). CDR3 length: 13 amino acids. The CDR3: CASSDHRGDEQFF. CDR3 bases: TGTGCCAGTAGTGATCACAGGGGGGATGAGCAGTTCTTC.

V gene TRBV18 combines with J gene TRBJ2-1; 8 bases map to TRBD2. Germline V lookup: CDR1 KGHSH, CDR2 LQKENI. V was pared by 7 bases and J by 8 bases, with 4 bases of the junction left unmatched. The CDR3 is made up of 12 amino acids. CDR3 region: CASYGGDHEQFF. The DNA for the CDR3 is TGTGCCAGCTACGGGGGGGACCATGAGCAGTTCTTC.

This clonotype was counted a single time. This chain connects TRBV6-1 to TRBJ2-1; the match to TRBD2 covers 11 bases. The V and J ends lost 10 bases and 3 bases, in that order; junction bases with no gene match: 17. The CDR3 runs to 18 residues. Germline assignment: CDR1 MNHNS and CDR2 SASEGT. Here the CDR3 reads CATSSVGTSGSRYNEQFF. The CDR3 coding sequence is TGTGCCACCTCCTCGGTAGGAACTAGCGGGAGCCGCTACAATGAGCAGTTCTTC.

The chain has TRBV19 and TRBJ1-2; D perhaps matches TRBD1 (5 bases). CDR1 is LNHDA, CDR2 SQIVND, per germline (reference sequence). The CDR3 runs 16 residues. Between the trimmed V and J ends, which lost 7 bases and 2 bases, there was a span of 20 bases. Here the CDR3 reads CASTGDGGFGNYGYTF. Written as DNA, the CDR3 is TGTGCCAGTACCGGGGACGGCGGCTTCGGGAACTATGGCTACACCTTC. Using reference TRBV19 and TRBJ1-2 for the parts outside the CDR3, the full variable domain is DGGITQSPKYLFRKEGQNVTLSCEQNLNHDAMYWYRQDPGQGLRLIYYSQIVNDFQKGDIAEGYSVSREKKESFPLTVTSAQKNPTAFYLCASTGDGGFGNYGYTFGSGTRLTVV.

The chain links TRBV6-5 to TRBJ2-7; D perhaps matches TRBD2 (6 bases). V was trimmed by 4 bases and J by 0 bases, leaving 16 bases between them. This CDR3 region has 16 residues. Per the germline V gene, CDR1 is MNHEY and CDR2 is SVGAGI. This CDR3 is CASSSPGVGVSYEQYF. CDR3 in DNA: TGTGCCAGCAGTTCCCCGGGGGTCGGGGTCTCCTACGAGCAGTACTTC.

This chain connects TRBV29-1 to TRBJ2-1; a possible D gene is TRBD2 (5 bases). Germline V gene data show CDR1 as SQVTM and CDR2 as ANQGSEA. CDR3 size: 12 residues. V gave up 8 bases and J gave up 10 bases, with 18 bases separating them. The CDR3 DNA reads TGCAGCCCCCGGGCTCCTGGAGGCGAGCAGTTCTTC. Translating it yields CSPRAPGGEQFF.

V gene TRBV18 combines with J gene TRBJ1-2; 8 bases align to TRBD1. CDR3 length: 13 amino acids. The germline CDR1 and CDR2 sequences are KGHSH and LQKENI. Unmatched junction bases numbered 3, after V lost 2 bases and J lost 7 bases. CDR3 sequence reads: CASSPDRGVGYTF. The CDR3 nucleotides read TGTGCCAGCTCACCAGACAGGGGTGTTGGCTACACCTTC. The full variable domain, its missing parts supplied by reference TRBV18 and TRBJ1-2, is NAGVMQNPRHLVRRRGQEARLRCSPMKGHSHVYWYRQLPEEGLKFMVYLQKENIIDESGMPKERFSAEFPKEGPSILRIQQVVRGDSAAYFCASSPDRGVGYTFGSGTRLTVV.

The V call is TRBV29-1, the J call TRBJ2-1, with 9 positions matching TRBD2. The CDR3 is 16 residues long. The germline V gene has CDR1 SQVTM and CDR2 ANQGSEA. V lost 7 bases and J lost 4; bases outside the gene matches: 14. The CDR3 here is CSAYTGAGGRYNEQFF. Written as DNA, the CDR3 is TGCAGCGCTTATACTGGAGCGGGAGGACGTTACAATGAGCAGTTCTTC.

The chain couples TRBV20-1 to TRBJ2-5, with 9 bases aligning to TRBD2. The germline V gene encodes CDR1 DFQATT and CDR2 SNEGSKA (reference sequence). Unmatched junction bases numbered 13, after V lost 6 bases and J lost 5 bases. CDR3 length: 15 amino acids. For the CDR3, the DNA is TGCAGTGCGCCCGCGGGGGGGCGACGACTTGAGACCCAGTACTTC. Its protein product is CSAPAGGRRLETQYF.

The rearrangement uses TRBV7-9 and TRBJ2-1, with a possible D match to TRBD1 (5 bases). Germline V lookup: CDR1 SEHNR, CDR2 FQNEAQ (reference sequence). This CDR3 is 14 amino acids long. Trimming stripped 3 bases from V and 8 bases from J, with 14 bases between. The CDR3 DNA sequence: TGTGCCAGCAGCTTTGGACAATACGCCGATGAGCAGTTCTTC. This sequence encodes CASSFGQYADEQFF. Together with reference TRBV7-9 and TRBJ2-1, the CDR3 gives the full variable domain: DTGVSQNPRHKITKRGQNVTFRCDPISEHNRLYWYRQTLGQGPEFLTYFQNEAQLEKSRLLSDRFSAERPKGSFSTLEIQRTEQGDSAMYLCASSFGQYADEQFFGPGTRLTVL.

The rearrangement links TRBV23-1 to TRBJ1-2, with 9 bases lining up with TRBD1. TRBV23-1 is placed among ORFs of uncertain function. The CDR3 consists of 16 residues. V trimming: 3 bases; J trimming: 4 bases; junction bases outside the gene matches: 9. In DNA, the CDR3 is TGCGCCAGCAGTCACCCCGTGGACAGGGGCACCTATGGCTACACCTTC. Translated, it gives CASSHPVDRGTYGYTF.

This clonotype has a single count. The CDR3 protein is CAWSKWDEQFF. CDR3 sequence (DNA): TGTGCCTGGAGTAAGTGGGATGAGCAGTTCTTC. This sequence joins TRBV30 and TRBJ2-1; no definite D call. This CDR3 region has 11 residues. The ends were cut back, 2 bases at V and 8 bases at J, with 7 bases in the middle. Germline CDR1 GTSNPN, CDR2 SVGIG (reference sequence). The full variable domain, rest sourced from reference TRBV30 and TRBJ2-1, is SQTIHQWPATLVQPVGSPLSLECTVEGTSNPNLYWYRQAAGRGLQLLFYSVGIGQISSEVPQNLSASRPQDRQFILSSKKLLLSDSGFYLCAWSKWDEQFFGPGTRLTVL.